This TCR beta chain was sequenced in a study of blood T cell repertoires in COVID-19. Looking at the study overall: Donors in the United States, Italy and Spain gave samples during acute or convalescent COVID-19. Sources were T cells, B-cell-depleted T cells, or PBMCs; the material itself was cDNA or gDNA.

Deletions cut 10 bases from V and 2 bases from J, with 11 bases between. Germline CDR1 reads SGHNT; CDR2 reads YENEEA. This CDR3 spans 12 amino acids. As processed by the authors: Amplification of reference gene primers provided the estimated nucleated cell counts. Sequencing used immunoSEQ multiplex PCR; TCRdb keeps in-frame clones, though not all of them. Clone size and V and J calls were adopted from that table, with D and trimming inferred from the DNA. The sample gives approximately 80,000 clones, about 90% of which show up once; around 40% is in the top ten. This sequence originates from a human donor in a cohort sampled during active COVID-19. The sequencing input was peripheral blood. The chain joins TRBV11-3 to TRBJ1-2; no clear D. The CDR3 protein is CATSGENYGYTF. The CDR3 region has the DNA TGTGCCACCTCGGGAGAGAACTATGGCTACACCTTC. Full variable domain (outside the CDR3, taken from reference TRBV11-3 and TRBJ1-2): EAGVVQSPRYKIIEKKQPVAFWCNPISGHNTLYWYLQNLGQGPELLIRYENEEAVDDSQLPKDRFSAERLKGVDSTLKIQPAELGDSAVYLCATSGENYGYTFGSGTRLTVV.